Reported below is one T cell receptor beta chain. The antigen remains undetermined. The donor group consisted entirely of healthy Caucasians. The sample originates from a study of identical twins. Study-level results: Zero-insertion results could be subject to partial confounding by invariant MAIT and iNKT cells. Insertion counts were lower in abundant cord blood beta clonotypes, a trend that memory repertoires did not show.

Unique molecular identifiers were present on the cDNA, and a universal primer site came from template switching. TCRdb analysed the 5' RACE reads with MiXCR anew, one entry per CDR3 protein. The repertoire holds approximately 670,000 distinct CDR3 sequences, with 6% to 6.5% as singletons. The sequencing input was naive T cells sorted from blood. The clonotype was recovered from a man aged 18 to 35 in good health.

The CDR3 region has the DNA TGCGCCAGCAGCTTCCCGGGACTAGCGAGTGAGCAGTTCTTC. Its protein product is CASSFPGLASEQFF. This rearrangement joins TRBV5-1 to TRBJ2-1; TRBD2 aligns across 10 bases. The trim removed 2 bases at V and 9 bases at J, leaving 5 bases unmatched. CDR1 is SGHRS and CDR2 is YFSETQ in the germline V gene. This CDR3 region has 14 residues.